A selection of T cell receptor beta chains follows, all from one sample in a study of molecular identifiers for immune sequencing clone quantification. TCRdb used MiXCR to reprocess the PCR reads, holding one entry per CDR3 protein. The repertoire holds about 630,000 distinct CDR3 sequences, with around 25% as singletons. The material sequenced was naive CD8+ T cells from blood, with Jurkat cell RNA spiked in. Every receptor here comes from a human donor in good health. Some libraries in this study had Jurkat cell RNA spiked in. Each CDR3 is given with its conserved first and last residue. Each record gives: D gene, J gene, V gene, clone size, CDR3 protein, CDR3 DNA. A D gene is named only where the DNA matches it firmly. Rows give clone size only sometimes, using once, few, many, or a class for an expanded clone.

NA,TRBJ2-7,TRBV11-2,NA,CASSSDFLDLYF,TGTGCCAGCAGCTCAGACTTTCTGGATTTGTACTTT
NA,TRBJ1-6,TRBV5-1,few,CASSLEAGVKVVSPLHF,TGCGCCAGCAGCTTGGAGGCAGGGGTAAAAGTAGTTTCACCCCTCCACTTT
NA,TRBJ1-5,TRBV30,few,CAWSVGETAGLYSNQPQHF,TGTGCCTGGAGTGTAGGGGAGACCGCAGGCCTTTATAGCAATCAGCCCCAGCATTTT
NA,TRBJ2-1,TRBV7-6,few,CASSLSWASYNEQFF,TGTGCCAGCAGCTTATCTTGGGCCTCCTACAATGAGCAGTTCTTC
NA,TRBJ2-7,TRBV5-1,many,CASSLTGGDEQYF,TGCGCCAGCAGCTTGACAGGAGGGGACGAGCAGTACTTC
NA,TRBJ2-3,TRBV4-3,many,CASSQVLDYDTQYF,TGCGCCAGCAGCCAAGTATTGGACTACGATACGCAGTATTTT
TRBD1,TRBJ1-4,TRBV7-9,many,CASSSLTGGSADEKLFF,TGTGCCAGCAGCTCTTTGACAGGGGGCTCGGCGGATGAAAAACTGTTTTTT
NA,TRBJ2-2,TRBV5-1,NA,CASSLPRRGANTGELFF,TGCGCCAGCAGTTTGCCACGACGGGGGGCTAACACCGGGGAGCTGTTTTTT
NA,TRBJ1-3,TRBV4-1,many,CASRQTELSGNTIYF,TGCGCCAGCAGACAGACCGAACTCTCTGGAAACACCATATATTTT
TRBD2,TRBJ2-2,TRBV5-6,few,CASRLAGGNTGELFF,TGTGCCAGCAGACTAGCGGGAGGAAACACCGGGGAGCTGTTTTTT
TRBD1,TRBJ2-7,TRBV29-1,many,CSAQGFGDRLYEQYF,TGCAGCGCCCAGGGGTTCGGGGACAGGCTGTACGAGCAGTACTTC
TRBD1,TRBJ1-5,TRBV9,many,CASSVEEPGQGASQPQHF,TGTGCCAGCAGCGTAGAAGAACCGGGACAGGGGGCTTCTCAGCCCCAGCATTTT
TRBD1,TRBJ2-7,TRBV4-2,many,CASSQDAGGAGEQYF,TGTGCCAGCAGCCAAGATGCAGGGGGCGCGGGGGAGCAGTACTTC